A single sample is the source of the 30 T cell receptor beta chains below, sequenced in a study of T cells in Graves' hyperthyroidism and ophthalmopathy. The investigators amplified TCR beta CDR3 regions from RNA transcripts. Researchers ran a first-round RT-PCR on the TCR CDR3 using the HTBI primer set. TCRdb reprocessed the multiplex PCR reads via MiXCR and lists one record per CDR3 protein. The sample has 500,000 to 600,000 distinct CDR3 sequences; 15% to 20% are singletons. Sequencing input: blood. Source of these receptors: a man in his forties with Graves' ophthalmopathy.

This clonotype occurred many times. The rearrangement joins TRBV6-2 or TRBV6-3 to TRBJ2-7; D gene uncertain. There are 11 residues in the CDR3. V lost 2 bases and J 9 bases, leaving 8 bases between the germline ends. Per the germline V gene, CDR1 is MNHEY and CDR2 is SVGEGT. CDR3 protein: CASSYRFGQYF. The CDR3 DNA is TGTGCCAGCAGTTACAGATTCGGGCAGTACTTC.

The chain recombines TRBV6-1 with TRBJ1-2, with 9 bases that match TRBD1. Germline CDR1 is MNHNS and CDR2 is SASEGT. This CDR3 region has 16 residues. Trimming at V came to 6 bases and at J to 5 bases, leaving 13 bases not matched to a gene. CDR3 bases: TGTGCCAGCAGGACCCGAACAGGGGGCGCCAATTATGGCTACACCTTC. It translates to CASRTRTGGANYGYTF.

This clonotype was recorded a few times. V gene TRBV5-5 combines with J gene TRBJ1-2; 10 nucleotides agree with TRBD1. This CDR3 is 14 amino acids long. Trimming took 4 bases from V and 4 from J; bases not matched to a gene: 4. Germline CDR1 SGHKS, CDR2 YYEKEE (reference sequence). CDR3 residues: CASSRTGGRYGYTF. The CDR3, as DNA: TGTGCCAGCAGCAGGACAGGGGGACGCTATGGCTACACCTTC.

This clonotype was counted at least ten times. The rearrangement uses TRBV5-1 and TRBJ1-1, with a tentative D call TRBD1 (6 bases). Deletions cut 5 bases from V and 3 bases from J, with 17 bases between. The germline V gene encodes CDR1 SGHRS and CDR2 YFSETQ. The CDR3 covers 15 residues. The CDR3 sequence is CASRTTGARHTEAFF. The CDR3 region has the DNA TGCGCCAGCAGGACGACAGGTGCGCGGCACACTGAAGCTTTCTTT. Supplemented by reference TRBV5-1 and TRBJ1-1, the full variable domain reads KAGVTQTPRYLIKTRGQQVTLSCSPISGHRSVSWYQQTPGQGLQFLFEYFSETQRNKGNFPGRFSGRQFSNSRSEMNVSTLELGDSALYLCASRTTGARHTEAFFGQGTRLTVV.

This clonotype has ten or more counts. The rearrangement links TRBV20-1 to TRBJ2-7; possible D gene TRBD1, 6 bases. The CDR3 totals 16 residues. V lost 3 bases and J lost 6, with 24 bases in between. In germline, CDR1 is DFQATT, CDR2 SNEGSKA (reference sequence). Here the CDR3 DNA reads TGCAGTGCTAGTCATCGAGCGGCCTCGGTACAGGGCGAGCAGTACTTC. It encodes CSASHRAASVQGEQYF.

This rearrangement joins TRBV12-3 or TRBV12-4 to TRBJ2-7, with 7 bases matching TRBD2. The V and J ends lost 3 bases and 5 bases, in that order; junction bases with no gene match: 7. This CDR3 is 14 amino acids long. The CDR3 sequence is CASSLAGELDEQYF. The CDR3 region has the DNA TGTGCCAGCAGTTTGGCGGGGGAGCTAGACGAGCAGTACTTC.

The V and J genes are TRBV12-5 and TRBJ2-3, with D tentatively TRBD1 (5 bases). Trimming removed 4 bases from V and 2 bases from J, with 7 bases in between. Germline loops: CDR1 LGHNT, CDR2 FRNRAP. This CDR3 is 13 amino acids long. CDR3 sequence reads: CASGSDNTDTQYF. DNA of the CDR3: TGTGCTAGTGGTTCGGACAACACAGATACGCAGTATTTT.

This clonotype was counted only a few times. The chain combines TRBV29-1 with TRBJ2-1; D is undetermined. V lost 2 bases to trimming and J lost 4 bases, with 3 bases between them. This CDR3 contains 11 residues. Germline V CDR1 and CDR2: SQVTM, ANQGSEA. CDR3 sequence: CSVESYNEQFF. The CDR3 DNA reads TGCAGCGTTGAATCGTACAATGAGCAGTTCTTC.

The chain uses TRBV28 and TRBJ1-5, with D possibly being TRBD1 (5 bases). CDR1 is MDHEN and CDR2 is SYDVKM in the germline V gene. The V end was cut by 7 bases, the J end by 0 bases, with 13 bases between. This CDR3 spans 15 amino acids. DNA for the CDR3: TGTGCCAGCAAGGCAGGGCTTTATAGCAATCAGCCCCAGCATTTT. Protein: CASKAGLYSNQPQHF.

This clonotype was detected many times. V and J are TRBV3-1 and TRBJ1-1; TRBD1 matches at 9 bases. The germline V gene encodes CDR1 LGHDT and CDR2 YNNKEL (reference sequence). The length of the CDR3 is 16 residues. With V trimmed by 5 bases and J by 5 bases, 12 bases remained unmatched. CDR3 sequence: CASSFGGGQGGTEAFF. The CDR3 DNA reads TGTGCCAGCAGCTTCGGAGGGGGACAGGGAGGAACTGAAGCTTTCTTT.

The V call is TRBV30, the J call TRBJ2-5; D might be TRBD1 or TRBD2, each matching 5 bases. The length of the CDR3 is 14 residues. Trimming shortened V by 0 bases and J by 5 bases, and 13 bases separated the two germline ends. Germline CDR1 GTSNPN, CDR2 SVGIG (reference sequence). The CDR3 loop is CAWSVISGLETQYF. The CDR3 DNA is TGTGCCTGGAGTGTAATATCGGGGCTTGAGACCCAGTACTTC.

The chain recombines TRBV27 with TRBJ2-6; D is uncertain. Germline values: CDR1 MNHEY, CDR2 SMNVEV (reference sequence). The CDR3 is 13 residues long. The germline V and J ends were trimmed by 8 bases and 0 bases, with 5 bases remaining between them. CDR3 in amino acids: CASFFSGANVLTF. As DNA, the CDR3 is TGTGCCAGCTTCTTCTCTGGGGCCAACGTCCTGACTTTC.

This clonotype was seen repeatedly, ten times or more. The chain joins TRBV7-8 to TRBJ2-5; 8 bases line up with TRBD1. The CDR3 sequence is 16 residues long. From germline, CDR1 is SGHVS and CDR2 FQNEAQ. V lost 1 base and J lost 5; bases outside the gene matches: 9. CDR3 residues: CASSLGGPGGSETQYF. CDR3 in DNA: TGTGCCAGCAGCTTAGGAGGGCCAGGGGGCAGCGAGACCCAGTACTTC.

The sample holds a few counts of this clonotype. This sequence joins TRBV9 and TRBJ2-7; 8 positions match TRBD1. The CDR3 consists of 14 residues. Germline assignment: CDR1 SGDLS and CDR2 YYNGEE. The ends lost 3 bases at V and 6 bases at J; junction bases unmatched: 8. CDR3 amino acids: CASSGQGWISEQYF. As DNA, the CDR3 is TGTGCCAGCAGCGGACAGGGGTGGATTAGCGAGCAGTACTTC.

The CDR3: CASFGRGSEQFF. The CDR3 DNA is TGTGCCAGTTTCGGGAGGGGTTCGGAGCAGTTCTTC. This chain connects TRBV19 to TRBJ2-1; TRBD2 matches at 8 bases. V lost 8 bases and J lost 10; bases outside the gene matches: 7. Looked up from germline, CDR1 is LNHDA and CDR2 is SQIVND (reference sequence). The CDR3 runs 12 residues.

The genes are TRBV10-3 and TRBJ2-7, with D hard to call. Deletions cut 0 bases from V and 6 bases from J, with 6 bases between. The CDR3 is 12 residues long. Looked up from germline, CDR1 is ENHRY and CDR2 is SYGVKD. In DNA, the CDR3 is TGTGCCATCAGTGAGTCGATAGGCGAGCAGTACTTC. Translation gives CAISESIGEQYF.

The chain uses TRBV7-2 and TRBJ2-7, with 9 nucleotides matching TRBD2. This CDR3 has 16 residues. Trimming cost V 3 bases and J 1 base; bases outside gene matches: 7. Germline CDR1 reads SGHTA; CDR2 reads FQGNSA. This CDR3 is CASSFVAGEASYEQYF. For the CDR3, the DNA is TGTGCCAGCAGCTTTGTAGCGGGAGAGGCGTCCTACGAGCAGTACTTC.

The rearrangement uses TRBV13 and TRBJ2-2; D possibly corresponds to TRBD2 (6 bases). CDR1 PRHDT and CDR2 FYEKMQ come from the germline V gene (reference sequence). The CDR3 consists of 15 residues. V was pared by 5 bases and J by 7 bases, with 17 bases between. The CDR3: CASSRAGNPLGELFF. CDR3 nucleotide sequence: TGTGCCAGCAGCCGCGCGGGGAACCCGCTCGGGGAGCTGTTTTTT.

This clonotype was picked up a small number of times. The chain uses TRBV12-3 or TRBV12-4 and TRBJ2-5; D gene ambiguous. The CDR3 is 13 amino acids. Trimming left V 5 bases short and J 4 bases short, with 11 bases between. CDR3 amino acids: CASSTHYGETQYF. Written as DNA, the CDR3 is TGTGCCAGCAGTACCCACTACGGAGAGACCCAGTACTTC.

This clonotype was detected a few times. J is TRBJ1-2 and V is TRBV6-1, with TRBD1 identical over 7 bases. CDR3 length: 14 amino acids. Trimming took 8 bases from V and 1 from J; bases not matched to a gene: 7. The germline CDR1 and CDR2 sequences are MNHNS and SASEGT. CDR3 nucleotide sequence: TGTGCCAGCGGCCCGGGACAGTTTAACTATGGCTACACCTTC. Protein sequence: CASGPGQFNYGYTF.

The DNA of the CDR3 is TGTGCCAGCGGATACCCCCCTACCGGGACAGGGTCGGAGACCCAGTACTTC. Protein sequence: CASGYPPTGTGSETQYF. The chain has TRBV11-2 and TRBJ2-5; 9 bases agree with TRBD1. CDR3 length equals 17 residues. Germline V gene data show CDR1 as SGHAT and CDR2 as FQNNGV. Trimming cost V 8 bases and J 5 bases; bases outside gene matches: 18.

The chain has TRBV27 and TRBJ1-5; no definite D call. Trimming left V 4 bases short and J 1 base short, with 5 bases between. CDR1 and CDR2 (germline): MNHEY, SMNVEV (reference sequence). The CDR3 covers 13 residues. The CDR3 sequence is CASSWMSNQPQHF. CDR3 coding DNA: TGTGCCAGCAGTTGGATGAGCAATCAGCCCCAGCATTTT.

This clonotype was seen a few times. The chain uses TRBV5-5 and TRBJ2-2; TRBD2 aligns across 14 bases. The CDR3 has 18 residues. Germline CDR1 SGHKS, CDR2 YYEKEE (reference sequence). J gave up 3 bases and V 1 base, and 5 bases lay outside the gene matches. CDR3 sequence: CASSLRLAGGQDTGELFF. CDR3 nucleotide sequence: TGTGCCAGCAGCTTGCGACTAGCGGGGGGGCAGGACACCGGGGAGCTGTTTTTT.

This clonotype was observed at least ten times. The chain couples TRBV30 to TRBJ1-6, with D maybe TRBD1 (6 bases). CDR3 length: 12 amino acids. CDR1 and CDR2 from the germline V gene are GTSNPN and SVGIG (reference sequence). With 4 bases removed from V and 14 bases from J, the gap between germline ends came to 15 bases. The CDR3 is CAWKTGGPALHF. The DNA of the CDR3 is TGTGCCTGGAAGACTGGGGGCCCAGCCCTCCACTTT.

The chain uses TRBV12-5 and TRBJ2-6; 7 bases fit TRBD1. J was trimmed by 1 base and V by 6 bases; bases with no gene match: 3. Germline-derived CDR1 and CDR2 are LGHNT and FRNRAP. The CDR3 consists of 15 residues. CDR3 in amino acids: CASGLTGSGANVLTF. The CDR3 nucleotides read TGTGCTAGTGGCCTGACAGGGTCTGGGGCCAACGTCCTGACTTTC.

This clonotype was detected ten times or more. The chain has TRBV3-1 and TRBJ1-1; no clear D. Germline V gives CDR1 LGHDT, CDR2 YNNKEL (reference sequence). This CDR3 is 13 amino acids long. V was trimmed by 4 bases and J by 4 bases, leaving 10 bases between them. CDR3 nucleotides: TGTGCCAGCAGCCCAGGTTTTGGCACTGAAGCTTTCTTT. It is translated as CASSPGFGTEAFF.

V is TRBV9 and J is TRBJ1-5, with 9 nucleotides matching TRBD1. Germline V gene data show CDR1 as SGDLS and CDR2 as YYNGEE. V lost 2 bases to trimming and J lost 4 bases; unmatched junction nucleotides: 4. CDR3 size: 15 residues. This CDR3 reads CASSVGQGKNQPQHF. DNA of the CDR3: TGTGCCAGCAGCGTGGGACAGGGAAAAAATCAGCCCCAGCATTTT.

This clonotype was seen ten or more times. V and J are TRBV7-2 and TRBJ2-1; 9 bases fit TRBD2. The CDR3 loop spans 14 amino acids. V shed 7 bases and J 0 bases; nucleotides not matched to a gene: 1. Germline V gene lookup returns CDR1 SGHTA and CDR2 FQGNSA. The chain's CDR3 is CASMTSGSYNEQFF. CDR3 in DNA: TGTGCCAGCATGACTAGCGGCTCCTACAATGAGCAGTTCTTC. Complete variable domain (other parts from reference TRBV7-2 and TRBJ2-1): GAGVSQSPSNKVTEKGKDVELRCDPISGHTALYWYRQSLGQGLEFLIYFQGNSAPDKSGLPSDRFSAERTGGSVSTLTIQRTQQEDSAVYLCASMTSGSYNEQFFGPGTRLTVL.

V is TRBV11-3 and J is TRBJ2-7; 11 positions agree with TRBD2. This CDR3 is built from 16 residues. J lost 3 bases, V lost 4 bases, and 8 bases had no gene match. CDR1 SGHNT and CDR2 YENEEA come from the germline V gene. CDR3 bases: TGTGCCAGCAGCTCCGCACTAGCGGGAGAGTTCTACGAGCAGTACTTC. Its protein is CASSSALAGEFYEQYF.

The chain employs TRBV12-3 or TRBV12-4 and TRBJ2-7, with D hard to call. The CDR3 length is 15 residues. Trimming took 2 bases from V and 0 from J, leaving 11 bases between them. CDR3 loop: CASSLRQESSYEQYF. DNA for the CDR3: TGTGCCAGCAGTTTAAGGCAGGAGAGCTCCTACGAGCAGTACTTC.